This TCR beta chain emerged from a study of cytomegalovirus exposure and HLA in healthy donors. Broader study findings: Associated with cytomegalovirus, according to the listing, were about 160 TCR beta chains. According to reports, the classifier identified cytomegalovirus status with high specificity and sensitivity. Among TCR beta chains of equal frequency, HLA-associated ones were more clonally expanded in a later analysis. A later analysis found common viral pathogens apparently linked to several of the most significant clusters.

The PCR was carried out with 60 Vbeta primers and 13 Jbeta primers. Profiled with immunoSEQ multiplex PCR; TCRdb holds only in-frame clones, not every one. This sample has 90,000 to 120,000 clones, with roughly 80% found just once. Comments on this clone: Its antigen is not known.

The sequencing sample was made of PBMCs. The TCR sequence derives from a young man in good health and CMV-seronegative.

CDR3 DNA sequence: TGTGCCAGCAGCTTGACGATACTCTCCGGGACAGATGGCTACACCTTC. Translated, it gives CASSLTILSGTDGYTF. The chain links TRBV5-5 to TRBJ1-2, with 7 bases that match TRBD1. This CDR3 comprises 16 residues. V was clipped by 1 base and J by 6 bases; unmatched bases: 12. Germline lookup yields CDR1 SGHKS and CDR2 YYEKEE (reference sequence).